The 15 T cell receptor beta chains reported below all come from one sample, sequenced in a study of shared clonotypes between healthy human individuals. Sequencing was performed with immunoSEQ multiplex PCR; in TCRdb, only in-frame clones are kept and a portion is missing. The sample has a few million clones; over 85% are singletons. The source material was naive CD4+ T cells from PBMCs. Described subset: CD45RA+ positively selected. The receptors were sampled from a man younger than 35 in good health. Some clones in this sample may be carry-over from other donors' samples.

The CDR3 spells CASSRTSGFTDTQYF. The CDR3 bases are TGTGCCAGCAGCCGGACTAGCGGCTTCACAGATACGCAGTATTTT. The chain carries TRBV28 and TRBJ2-3; 10 bases are a match to TRBD2. V shed 6 bases and J 2 bases; nucleotides not matched to a gene: 5. Germline lookup yields CDR1 MDHEN and CDR2 SYDVKM. The CDR3 length is 15 residues.

This clone was picked up one time. This rearrangement joins TRBV28 to TRBJ2-7; 8 positions agree with TRBD2. CDR1 is MDHEN and CDR2 is SYDVKM in the germline V gene. The CDR3 has 13 residues. The ends lost 5 bases at V and 6 bases at J; junction bases unmatched: 6. CDR3 protein: CASSPAGAREQYF. CDR3 coding DNA: TGTGCCAGCAGTCCAGCGGGAGCCCGCGAGCAGTACTTC.

This clone was observed once. The gene calls are TRBV19 and TRBJ1-2; possible D gene TRBD1, 5 bases. V lost 3 bases and J lost 7, with 12 bases in between. CDR1 LNHDA and CDR2 SQIVND come from the germline V gene (reference sequence). The length of the CDR3 is 13 residues. The CDR3: CASSILGESGYTF. The CDR3 nucleotides are TGTGCCAGTAGTATTTTGGGGGAATCTGGCTACACCTTC.

This clone came up once. The chain joins TRBV5-1 to TRBJ1-1, with D possibly being TRBD1 (5 bases). V was shortened by 4 bases and J by 3 bases, with 16 bases between the two germline ends. The CDR3 is 15 residues long. Germline CDR1 reads SGHRS; CDR2 reads YFSETQ. This CDR3 reads CASSPEGWVDTEAFF. CDR3 sequence (DNA): TGCGCCAGCAGCCCGGAGGGGTGGGTTGACACTGAAGCTTTCTTT.

The genes are TRBV29-1 and TRBJ2-2; tentatively, D is TRBD2 (6 bases). V lost 5 bases and J lost 7, with 17 bases in between. The germline CDR1 and CDR2 sequences are SQVTM and ANQGSEA. This CDR3 has 14 amino acids. The CDR3 DNA follows: TGCAGCGTTATGCGGACTACCTATAGCGGGGAGCTGTTTTTT. The encoded protein is CSVMRTTYSGELFF.

V is TRBV11-2 and J is TRBJ2-7; tentatively, D is TRBD2 (5 bases). Germline values: CDR1 SGHAT, CDR2 FQNNGV. This CDR3 region has 13 residues. V gave up 5 bases and J gave up 2 bases, with 10 bases separating them. CDR3: CASSLSVAYEQYF. In DNA, the CDR3 is TGTGCCAGCAGCCTTAGCGTGGCCTACGAGCAGTACTTC. Complete variable domain (other parts from reference TRBV11-2 and TRBJ2-7): EAGVAQSPRYKIIEKRQSVAFWCNPISGHATLYWYQQILGQGPKLLIQFQNNGVVDDSQLPKDRFSAERLKGVDSTLKIQPAKLEDSAVYLCASSLSVAYEQYFGPGTRLTVT.

The chain has TRBV5-4 and TRBJ2-3; 8 positions match TRBD1. Germline CDR1 and CDR2: SGHNT and YYREEE (reference sequence). Unmatched junction bases numbered 4, after V lost 0 bases and J lost 4 bases. CDR3 length: 15 residues. The CDR3 DNA reads TGTGCCAGCAGCTTGGCCTCAGGGGGCGCAGATACGCAGTATTTT. Translation gives CASSLASGGADTQYF.

As to this clone: Compared with germline, one end of the junction differs, possibly owing to a read error. The chain couples TRBV20-1 to TRBJ1-3; no reliable D call. CDR3 size: 11 residues. Germline V gene lookup returns CDR1 DFQATT and CDR2 SNEGSKA (reference sequence). The DNA of the CDR3 is TGCAGTGCGAGAGTCTCAAGAGGCATATATTTT. Translation gives CSARVSRGIYF.

The chain is built from TRBV10-1 and TRBJ2-7; D is unclear. This CDR3 region has 13 residues. The V end was cut by 2 bases, the J end by 7 bases, with 12 bases between. Germline V gene sequence: CDR1 WNHNN, CDR2 SYGVQD (reference sequence). The CDR3 DNA reads as TGCGCCAGCAGTGAGGAGTTTTACTGGGAGCAGTACTTC. Amino acid sequence: CASSEEFYWEQYF.

The V gene is TRBV9, the J gene TRBJ2-4, with 9 positions matching TRBD2. CDR3 size: 16 residues. Germline V gene lookup returns CDR1 SGDLS and CDR2 YYNGEE. V shed 4 bases, J shed 8 bases, and the junction held 13 bases outside the gene matches. The CDR3 loop is CASSYSGSPGVDIQYF. In DNA, the CDR3 is TGTGCCAGCAGCTATAGCGGGAGTCCGGGCGTCGACATTCAGTACTTC.

This clone was picked up a small number of times. Different DNA sequences within this sample yield the same CDR3. This chain links TRBV5-1 with TRBJ2-3; 7 nucleotides agree with TRBD2. Trimming cost V 0 bases and J 0 bases; bases outside gene matches: 1. Germline values: CDR1 SGHRS, CDR2 YFSETQ. The CDR3 sequence is 15 residues long. In nucleotides, the CDR3 is TGCGCCAGCAGCTTGGGCGGGAGAAGCACAGATACGCAGTATTTT. It specifies CASSLGGRSTDTQYF.

This clone was counted only a few times. Additional DNA sequences in this sample encode the identical CDR3. J is TRBJ2-3 and V is TRBV2; 7 nucleotides align to TRBD1. The length of the CDR3 is 14 residues. The V gene's germline CDR1 is SNHLY and CDR2 FYNNEI. The V segment lost 4 bases and the J segment 1 base; nucleotides outside the gene matches: 2. CDR3 nucleotide sequence: TGTGCCAGCAGTGGACAGGGCGGCACAGATACGCAGTATTTT. Its protein is CASSGQGGTDTQYF.

The chain joins TRBV19 to TRBJ2-1, with D uncertain. The CDR3 totals 12 residues. Deletions cut 8 bases from V and 9 bases from J, with 14 bases between. Germline-derived CDR1 and CDR2 are LNHDA and SQIVND (reference sequence). The CDR3 loop reads CASSLSHAEQFF. The CDR3 DNA is TGTGCCAGTTCCCTCTCCCATGCTGAGCAGTTCTTC.

This sequence joins TRBV18 and TRBJ1-5; 8 positions agree with TRBD1. CDR3 length: 16 residues. Per germline, CDR1 KGHSH and CDR2 LQKENI. The V and J ends lost 4 bases and 1 base, in that order; junction bases with no gene match: 6. The CDR3 is CASSLNQGASNQPQHF. CDR3 nucleotides: TGTGCCAGCTCACTGAACCAGGGGGCGAGCAATCAGCCCCAGCATTTT.

This rearrangement joins TRBV28 to TRBJ1-2, with a weak D call TRBD1 (5 bases). Germline V lookup: CDR1 MDHEN, CDR2 SYDVKM. The CDR3 extends over 15 amino acids. V lost 1 base and J lost 8, with 17 bases in between. The DNA of the CDR3 is TGTGCCAGCAGTTTATCCCCGCCCAGGGTCGTGGGCTACACCTTC. As protein: CASSLSPPRVVGYTF.